This T cell receptor beta chain was documented in a study of CD8 T cells in ankylosing spondylitis. Using its own MiXCR run on the 5' RACE reads, TCRdb lists one record per CDR3 protein. The table records under 400,000 distinct CDR3 sequences, around a tenth of them present only once. This clonotype was observed at least ten times. The clonotype comes from a female donor with ankylosing spondylitis or in good health (not recorded which). The sequenced material came from blood, either unsorted or a sorted T cell fraction (not recorded which).

Here the CDR3 DNA reads TGTGCCAGCAGCTTGGATCCCAGGGATGAGACCCAGTACTTC. Protein product: CASSLDPRDETQYF. The rearrangement uses TRBV5-5 and TRBJ2-5; D perhaps matches TRBD1 (5 bases). CDR3 length: 14 residues. V lost 0 bases and J lost 5, with 11 bases in between. Germline V gives CDR1 SGHKS, CDR2 YYEKEE (reference sequence). Full variable domain (remainder filled in from reference TRBV5-5 and TRBJ2-5): DAGVTQSPTHLIKTRGQQVTLRCSPISGHKSVSWYQQVLGQGPQFIFQYYEKEERGRGNFPDRFSARQFPNYSSELNVNALLLGDSALYLCASSLDPRDETQYFGPGTRLLVL.